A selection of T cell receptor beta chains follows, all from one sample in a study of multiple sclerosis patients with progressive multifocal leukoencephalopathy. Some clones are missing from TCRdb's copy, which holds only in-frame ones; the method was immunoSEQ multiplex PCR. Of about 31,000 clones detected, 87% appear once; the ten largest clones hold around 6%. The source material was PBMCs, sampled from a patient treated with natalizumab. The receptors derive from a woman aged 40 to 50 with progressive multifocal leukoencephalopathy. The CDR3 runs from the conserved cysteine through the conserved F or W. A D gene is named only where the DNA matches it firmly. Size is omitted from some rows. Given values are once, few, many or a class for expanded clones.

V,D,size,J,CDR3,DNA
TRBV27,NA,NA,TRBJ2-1,CASSNDPFSYNEQFF,TGTGCCAGCAGTAACGACCCCTTCTCCTACAATGAGCAGTTCTTC
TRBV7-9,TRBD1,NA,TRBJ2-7,CASNLGTGAYEQYF,TGTGCCAGCAACCTAGGGACAGGGGCCTACGAGCAGTACTTC
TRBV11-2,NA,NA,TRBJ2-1,CASSLRGRDGYYEQFF,TGTGCCAGCAGCTTAAGGGGGCGGGATGGGTATTATGAGCAGTTCTTC
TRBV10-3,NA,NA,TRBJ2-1,CAIRSRGGDNEQFF,TGTGCCATCAGGTCCAGGGGGGGTGACAATGAGCAGTTCTTC
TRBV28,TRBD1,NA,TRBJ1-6,CASKPAGTGYNSPLHF,TGTGCCAGCAAGCCGGCGGGGACAGGCTATAATTCACCCCTCCACTTT
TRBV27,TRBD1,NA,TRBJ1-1,CASSLGRGRRRAEAFF,TGTGCCAGCAGTTTAGGCAGGGGGCGCAGGCGGGCTGAAGCTTTCTTT
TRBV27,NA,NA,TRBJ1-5,CASSHDTNQPQHF,TGTGCCAGCAGTCATGACACCAATCAGCCCCAGCATTTT
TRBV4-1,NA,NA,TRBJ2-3,CASSQDQAASTDTQYF,TGCGCCAGCAGCCAAGATCAGGCGGCTAGCACAGATACGCAGTATTTT
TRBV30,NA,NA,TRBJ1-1,CAWSGQVNTEAFF,TGTGCCTGGAGTGGACAGGTGAACACTGAAGCTTTCTTT
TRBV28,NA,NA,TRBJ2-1,CASSSGPGLFGPNNEQFF,TGTGCCAGCAGTTCCGGTCCAGGATTATTCGGACCTAACAATGAGCAGTTCTTC
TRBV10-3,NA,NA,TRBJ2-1,CAIKRDGSYNEQFF,TGTGCCATCAAAAGGGATGGCTCCTACAATGAGCAGTTCTTC
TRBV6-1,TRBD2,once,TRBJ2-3,CASSEGGSTVTDTQYF,TGTGCCAGCAGTGAGGGAGGGAGTACTGTGACAGATACGCAGTATTTT
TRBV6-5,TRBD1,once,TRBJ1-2,CASSYSYRGVYGYTF,TGTGCCAGCAGTTACTCGTACAGGGGCGTCTATGGCTACACCTTC
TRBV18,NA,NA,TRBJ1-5,CASSPGTNQPQHF,TGTGCCAGCTCACCAGGCACGAATCAGCCCCAGCATTTT
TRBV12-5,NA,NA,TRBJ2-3,CASGLRLESDTQYF,TGTGCTAGTGGTTTGAGACTAGAGTCAGATACGCAGTATTTT
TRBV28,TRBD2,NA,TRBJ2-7,CASSLRTRTYEQYF,TGTGCCAGCAGTTTAAGGACTAGAACCTACGAGCAGTACTTC
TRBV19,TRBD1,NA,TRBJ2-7,CASSQGATYEQYF,TGTGCCAGTAGTCAGGGGGCAACCTACGAGCAGTACTTC
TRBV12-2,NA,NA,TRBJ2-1,CASRSDSQGQFF,TGTGCAAGTCGCTCGGACAGCCAGGGGCAGTTCTTC
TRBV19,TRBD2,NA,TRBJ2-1,CASSLGGDEQFF,TGTGCCAGTAGTCTCGGGGGGGATGAGCAGTTCTTC
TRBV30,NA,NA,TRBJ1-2,CAWRFRVDYGYTF,TGTGCCTGGAGATTTAGGGTAGACTATGGCTACACCTTC
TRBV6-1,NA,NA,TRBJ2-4,CASSAPGNGKNIQYF,TGTGCCAGCAGTGCTCCCGGGAACGGCAAAAACATTCAGTACTTC
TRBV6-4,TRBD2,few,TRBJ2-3,CASSVAGGQDTQYF,TGTGCCAGCAGTGTAGCGGGAGGGCAAGATACGCAGTATTTT
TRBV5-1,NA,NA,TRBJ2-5,CASSLAVAEETQYF,TGCGCCAGCAGCTTGGCAGTAGCGGAAGAGACCCAGTACTTC
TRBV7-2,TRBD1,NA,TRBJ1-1,CASSAKTGGRTEAFF,TGTGCCAGCAGCGCCAAGACAGGGGGCAGGACTGAAGCTTTCTTT
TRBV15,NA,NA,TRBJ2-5,CATSRRLRNRAIQETQYF,TGTGCCACCAGCAGGCGATTAAGGAACAGGGCCATCCAAGAGACCCAGTACTTC
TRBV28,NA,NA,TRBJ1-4,CASSFNGATNEKLFF,TGTGCCAGCAGTTTCAATGGTGCAACTAATGAAAAACTGTTTTTT
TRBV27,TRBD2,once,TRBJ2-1,CASSLSNAGGPEQFF,TGTGCCAGCAGTTTATCCAACGCGGGAGGGCCCGAGCAGTTCTTC
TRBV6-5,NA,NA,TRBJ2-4,CASSYGGGSIQYF,TGTGCCAGCAGTTACGGAGGGGGCAGCATTCAGTACTTC
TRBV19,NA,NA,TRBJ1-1,CASSWGTEAFF,TGTGCCAGTAGTTGGGGCACTGAAGCTTTCTTT
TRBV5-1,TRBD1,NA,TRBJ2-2,CASSLGQGNGELFF,TGCGCCAGCAGCTTGGGACAGGGGAACGGGGAGCTGTTTTTT
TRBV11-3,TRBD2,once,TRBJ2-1,CASSQIPGLGLASDEQFF,TGTGCCAGCAGCCAAATACCTGGGTTGGGACTAGCGTCTGATGAGCAGTTCTTC
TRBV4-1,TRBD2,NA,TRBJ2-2,CASSQEAGRTGELFF,TGCGCCAGCAGCCAAGAAGCGGGACGGACCGGGGAGCTGTTTTTT
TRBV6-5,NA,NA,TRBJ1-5,CASSPDRRMDQPQHF,TGTGCCAGCAGCCCTGACAGGCGGATGGATCAGCCCCAGCATTTT
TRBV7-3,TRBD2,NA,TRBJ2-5,CASSENGLAEETQYF,TGTGCCAGCAGCGAAAACGGGCTAGCGGAAGAGACCCAGTACTTC
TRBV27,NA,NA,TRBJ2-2,CASSLKDFTGELFF,TGTGCCAGCAGTTTAAAGGACTTCACCGGGGAGCTGTTTTTT
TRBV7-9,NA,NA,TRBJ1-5,CASSFQGTDQPQHF,TGTGCCAGCAGCTTTCAGGGGACCGATCAGCCCCAGCATTTT
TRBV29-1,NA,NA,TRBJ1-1,CSVRETNTEAFF,TGCAGCGTGCGCGAAACGAACACTGAAGCTTTCTTT
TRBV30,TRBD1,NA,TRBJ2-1,CAWSVWRTGQHNEQFF,TGTGCCTGGAGTGTATGGAGGACAGGACAACACAATGAGCAGTTCTTC
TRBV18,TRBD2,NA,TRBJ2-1,CASCRTSGTNREQFF,TGTGCCAGCTGTCGGACTAGCGGGACGAACAGGGAGCAGTTCTTC
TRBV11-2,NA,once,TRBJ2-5,CASSSPAVQETQYF,TGTGCCAGCAGCTCCCCGGCAGTCCAAGAGACCCAGTACTTC
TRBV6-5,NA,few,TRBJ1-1,CASSYSRGNTEAFF,TGTGCCAGCAGTTACAGCAGGGGGAACACTGAAGCTTTCTTT
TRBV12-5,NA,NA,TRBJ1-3,CASDPGAGNTIYF,TGTGCTAGTGATCCGGGGGCCGGAAACACCATATATTTT
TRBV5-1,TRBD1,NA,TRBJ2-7,CASSWGPGQNSPEQYF,TGCGCCAGCAGCTGGGGGCCGGGACAGAACTCTCCCGAGCAGTACTTC
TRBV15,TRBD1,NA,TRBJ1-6,CATSSRDRVNSPLHF,TGTGCCACCAGCTCCCGGGACAGGGTGAATTCACCCCTCCACTTT
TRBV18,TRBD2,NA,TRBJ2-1,CASSPSGSGYNEQFF,TGTGCCAGCTCACCAAGCGGGAGCGGATACAATGAGCAGTTCTTC
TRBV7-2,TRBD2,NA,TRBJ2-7,CASSPAGGVGEQYF,TGTGCCAGCAGCCCAGCGGGAGGGGTCGGCGAGCAGTACTTC
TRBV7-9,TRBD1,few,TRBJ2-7,CASSPWTGLRVEQYF,TGTGCCAGCAGCCCCTGGACAGGGCTGAGGGTCGAGCAGTACTTC
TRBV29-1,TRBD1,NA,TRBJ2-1,CSVPDRDNEQFF,TGCAGCGTCCCCGACAGGGACAATGAGCAGTTCTTC
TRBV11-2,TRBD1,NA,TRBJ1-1,CASSSTGTGRVSSTEAFF,TGTGCCAGCAGCTCGACCGGGACAGGGAGGGTATCAAGCACTGAAGCTTTCTTT
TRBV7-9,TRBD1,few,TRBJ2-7,CASSSPGQGNYEQYF,TGTGCCAGCAGCTCACCGGGACAGGGGAACTACGAGCAGTACTTC
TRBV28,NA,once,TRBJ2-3,CASSLRGGSGNTQYF,TGTGCCAGCAGTTTAAGAGGTGGGAGTGGGAATACGCAGTATTTT
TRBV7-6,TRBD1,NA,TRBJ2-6,CASSLEQGARGANVLTF,TGTGCCAGCAGCTTAGAACAGGGGGCGCGGGGGGCCAACGTCCTGACTTTC
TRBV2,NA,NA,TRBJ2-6,CASSSGANVLTF,TGTGCCAGTAGCTCTGGGGCCAACGTCCTGACTTTC
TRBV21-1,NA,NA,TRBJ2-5,CASSKEENRTQYF,TGTGCCAGCAGCAAAGAGGAAAACCGGACCCAGTACTTC